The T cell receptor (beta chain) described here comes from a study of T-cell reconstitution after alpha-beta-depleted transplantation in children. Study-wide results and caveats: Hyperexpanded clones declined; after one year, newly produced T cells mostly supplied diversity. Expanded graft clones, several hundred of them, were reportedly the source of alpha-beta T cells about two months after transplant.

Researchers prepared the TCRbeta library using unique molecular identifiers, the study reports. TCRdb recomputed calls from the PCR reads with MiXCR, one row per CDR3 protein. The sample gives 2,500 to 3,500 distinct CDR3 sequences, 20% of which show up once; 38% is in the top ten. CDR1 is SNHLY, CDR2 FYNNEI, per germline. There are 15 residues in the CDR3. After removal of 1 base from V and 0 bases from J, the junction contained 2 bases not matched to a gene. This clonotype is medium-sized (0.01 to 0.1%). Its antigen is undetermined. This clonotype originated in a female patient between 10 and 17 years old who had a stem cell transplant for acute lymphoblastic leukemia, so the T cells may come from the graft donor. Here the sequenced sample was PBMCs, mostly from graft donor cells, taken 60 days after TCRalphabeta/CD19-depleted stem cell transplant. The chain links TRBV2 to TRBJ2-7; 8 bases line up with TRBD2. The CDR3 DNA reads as TGTGCCAGCAGTGAAGAACTAGCGGACTCCTACGAGCAGTACTTC. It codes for CASSEELADSYEQYF.